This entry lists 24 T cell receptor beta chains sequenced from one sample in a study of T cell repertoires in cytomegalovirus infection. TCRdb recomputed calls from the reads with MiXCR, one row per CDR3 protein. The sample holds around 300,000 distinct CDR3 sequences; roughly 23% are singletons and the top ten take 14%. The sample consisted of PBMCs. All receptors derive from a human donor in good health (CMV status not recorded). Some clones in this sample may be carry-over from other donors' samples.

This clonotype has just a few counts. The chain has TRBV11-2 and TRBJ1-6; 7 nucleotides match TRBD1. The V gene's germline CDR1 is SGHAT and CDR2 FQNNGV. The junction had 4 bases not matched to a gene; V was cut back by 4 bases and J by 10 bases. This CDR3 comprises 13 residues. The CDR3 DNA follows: TGTGCCAGCAGCTCGGGACAGCTATCACCCCTCCACTTT. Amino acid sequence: CASSSGQLSPLHF.

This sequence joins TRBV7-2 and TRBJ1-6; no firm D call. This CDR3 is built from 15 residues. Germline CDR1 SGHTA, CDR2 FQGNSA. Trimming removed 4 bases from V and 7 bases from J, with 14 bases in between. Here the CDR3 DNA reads TGTGCCAGCAGCTCAGGCCGGGTCCCCAATTCACCCCTCCACTTT. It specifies CASSSGRVPNSPLHF.

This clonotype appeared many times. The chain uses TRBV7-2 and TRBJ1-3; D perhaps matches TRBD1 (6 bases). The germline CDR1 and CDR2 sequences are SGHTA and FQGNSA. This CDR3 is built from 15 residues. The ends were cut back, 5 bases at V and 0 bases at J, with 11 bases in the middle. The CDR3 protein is CASSLDSVSGNTIYF. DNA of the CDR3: TGTGCCAGCAGCCTGGACAGCGTCTCTGGAAACACCATATATTTT.

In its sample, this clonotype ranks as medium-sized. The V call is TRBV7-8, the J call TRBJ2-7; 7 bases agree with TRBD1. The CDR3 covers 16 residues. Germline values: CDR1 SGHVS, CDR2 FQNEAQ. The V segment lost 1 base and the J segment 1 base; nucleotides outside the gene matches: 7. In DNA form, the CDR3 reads TGTGCCAGCAGCTTAGGGGACAGTGTTACTTCCTACGAGCAGTACTTC. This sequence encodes CASSLGDSVTSYEQYF.

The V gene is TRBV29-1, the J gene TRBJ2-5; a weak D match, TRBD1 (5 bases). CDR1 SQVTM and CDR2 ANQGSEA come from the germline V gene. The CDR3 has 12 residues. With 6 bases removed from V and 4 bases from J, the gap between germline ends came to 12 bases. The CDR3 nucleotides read TGCAGCGTGGCCAGGGCCGGAGAGACCCAGTACTTC. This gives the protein CSVARAGETQYF.

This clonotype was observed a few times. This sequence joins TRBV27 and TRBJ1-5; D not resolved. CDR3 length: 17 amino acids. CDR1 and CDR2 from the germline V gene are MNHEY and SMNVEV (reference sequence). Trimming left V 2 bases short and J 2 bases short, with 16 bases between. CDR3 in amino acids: CASSLTPGRGRNQPQHF. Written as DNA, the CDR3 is TGTGCCAGCAGTTTAACCCCCGGTCGAGGGCGCAATCAGCCCCAGCATTTT.

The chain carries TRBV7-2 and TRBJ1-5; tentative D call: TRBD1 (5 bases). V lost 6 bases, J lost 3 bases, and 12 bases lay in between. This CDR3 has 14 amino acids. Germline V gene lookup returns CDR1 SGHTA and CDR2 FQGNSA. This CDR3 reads CASRLQGPNQPQHF. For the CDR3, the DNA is TGTGCCAGCAGACTTCAGGGACCCAATCAGCCCCAGCATTTT. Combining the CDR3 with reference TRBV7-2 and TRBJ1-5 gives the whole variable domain GAGVSQSPSNKVTEKGKDVELRCDPISGHTALYWYRQSLGQGLEFLIYFQGNSAPDKSGLPSDRFSAERTGGSVSTLTIQRTQQEDSAVYLCASRLQGPNQPQHFGDGTRLSIL.

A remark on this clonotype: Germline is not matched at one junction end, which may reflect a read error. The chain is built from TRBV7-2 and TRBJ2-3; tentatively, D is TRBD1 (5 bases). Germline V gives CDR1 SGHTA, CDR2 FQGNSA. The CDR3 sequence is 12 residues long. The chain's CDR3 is CVSSSGPDTQYF. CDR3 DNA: TGTGTCAGCAGTTCAGGGCCTGATACGCAGTATTTT. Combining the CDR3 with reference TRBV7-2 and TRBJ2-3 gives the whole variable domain GAGVSQSPSNKVTEKGKDVELRCDPISGHTALYWYRQSLGQGLEFLIYFQGNSAPDKSGLPSDRFSAERTGGSVSTLTIQRTQQEDSAVYLCVSSSGPDTQYFGPGTRLTVL.

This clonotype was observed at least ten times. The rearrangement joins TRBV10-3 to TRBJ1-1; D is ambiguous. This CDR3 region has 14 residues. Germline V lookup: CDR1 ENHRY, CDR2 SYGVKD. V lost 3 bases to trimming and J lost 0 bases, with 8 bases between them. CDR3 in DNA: TGTGCCATCAGTGATTTAGGGCTGAACACTGAAGCTTTCTTT. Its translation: CAISDLGLNTEAFF.

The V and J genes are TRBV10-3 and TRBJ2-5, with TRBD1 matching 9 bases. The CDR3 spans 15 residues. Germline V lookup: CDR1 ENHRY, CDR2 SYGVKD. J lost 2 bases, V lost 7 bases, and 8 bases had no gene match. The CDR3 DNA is TGTGCCATCACCGACGGGACAGGGTCACAAGAGACCCAGTACTTC. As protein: CAITDGTGSQETQYF.

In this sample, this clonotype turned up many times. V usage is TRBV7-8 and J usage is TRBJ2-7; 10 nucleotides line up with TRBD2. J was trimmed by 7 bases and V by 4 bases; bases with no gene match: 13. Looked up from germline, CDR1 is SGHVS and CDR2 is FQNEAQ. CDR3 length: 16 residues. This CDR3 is CASSSPSSGRVGEQYF. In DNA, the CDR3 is TGTGCCAGCAGCTCGCCTTCCAGCGGGAGGGTTGGGGAGCAGTACTTC.

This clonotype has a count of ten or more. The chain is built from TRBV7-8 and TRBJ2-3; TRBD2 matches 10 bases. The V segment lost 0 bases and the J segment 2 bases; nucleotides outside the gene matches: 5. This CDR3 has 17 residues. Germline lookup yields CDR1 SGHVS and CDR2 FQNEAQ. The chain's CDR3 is CASSLALLAGATDTQYF. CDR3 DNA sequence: TGTGCCAGCAGCTTAGCGCTCCTAGCGGGAGCCACAGATACGCAGTATTTT. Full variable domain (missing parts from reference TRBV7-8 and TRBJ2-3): GAGVSQSPRYKVAKRGQDVALRCDPISGHVSLFWYQQALGQGPEFLTYFQNEAQLDKSGLPSDRFFAERPEGSVSTLKIQRTQQEDSAVYLCASSLALLAGATDTQYFGPGTRLTVL.

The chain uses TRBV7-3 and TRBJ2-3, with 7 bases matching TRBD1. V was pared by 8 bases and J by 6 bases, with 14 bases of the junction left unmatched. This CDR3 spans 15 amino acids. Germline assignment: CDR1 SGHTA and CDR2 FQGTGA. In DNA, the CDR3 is TGTGCCAGCTGCATCGACGGCAGGGGGAGCGATACGCAGTATTTT. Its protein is CASCIDGRGSDTQYF.

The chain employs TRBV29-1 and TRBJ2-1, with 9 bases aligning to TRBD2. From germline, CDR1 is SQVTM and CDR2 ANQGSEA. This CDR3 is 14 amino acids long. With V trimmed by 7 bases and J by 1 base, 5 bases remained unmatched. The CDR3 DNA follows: TGCAGCGGAATGAGCGGGAGGTCCTACAATGAGCAGTTCTTC. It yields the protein CSGMSGRSYNEQFF.

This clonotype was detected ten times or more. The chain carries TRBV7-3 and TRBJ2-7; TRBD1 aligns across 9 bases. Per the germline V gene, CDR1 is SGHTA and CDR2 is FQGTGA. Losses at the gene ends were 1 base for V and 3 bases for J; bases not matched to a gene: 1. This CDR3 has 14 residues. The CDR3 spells CASSLRGQGYEQYF. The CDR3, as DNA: TGTGCCAGCAGCTTAAGGGGACAGGGCTACGAGCAGTACTTC.

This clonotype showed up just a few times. The CDR3 DNA is TGTGCCAGCAGTTTGTTGACTAGCAATCAGCCCCAGCATTTT. Translating gives CASSLLTSNQPQHF. The gene calls are TRBV28 and TRBJ1-5; D remains ambiguous. Germline V CDR1 and CDR2: MDHEN, SYDVKM. The V gene lost 3 bases and the J gene lost 0 bases, with 6 bases spanning the gap. The CDR3 is 14 amino acids.

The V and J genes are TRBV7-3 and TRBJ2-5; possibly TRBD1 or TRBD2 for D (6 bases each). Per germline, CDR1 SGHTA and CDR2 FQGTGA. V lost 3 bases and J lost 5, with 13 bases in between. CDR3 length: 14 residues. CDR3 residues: CASSLDSGRETQYF. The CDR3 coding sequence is TGTGCCAGCAGCTTGGACAGTGGGAGGGAGACCCAGTACTTC.

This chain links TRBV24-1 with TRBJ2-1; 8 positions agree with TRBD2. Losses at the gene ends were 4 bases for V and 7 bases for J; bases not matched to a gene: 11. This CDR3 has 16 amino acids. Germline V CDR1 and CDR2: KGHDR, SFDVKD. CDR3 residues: CATSDLAGLGGNEQFF. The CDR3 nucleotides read TGTGCCACCAGTGACTTAGCGGGATTAGGAGGGAATGAGCAGTTCTTC.

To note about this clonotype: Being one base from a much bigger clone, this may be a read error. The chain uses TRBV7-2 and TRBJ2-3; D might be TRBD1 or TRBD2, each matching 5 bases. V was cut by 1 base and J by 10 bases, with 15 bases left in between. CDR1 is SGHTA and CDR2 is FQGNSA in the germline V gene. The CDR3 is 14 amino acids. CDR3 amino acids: CASSLGGPASAQYF. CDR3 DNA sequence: TGTGCCAGCAGCTTAGGGGGACCAGCGTCCGCGCAGTATTTT.

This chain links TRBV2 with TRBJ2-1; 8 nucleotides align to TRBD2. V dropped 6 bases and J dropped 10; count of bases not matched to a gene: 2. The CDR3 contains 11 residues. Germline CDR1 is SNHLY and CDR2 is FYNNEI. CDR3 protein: CASRGLEEQFF. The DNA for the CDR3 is TGTGCCAGCAGGGGACTAGAGGAGCAGTTCTTC.

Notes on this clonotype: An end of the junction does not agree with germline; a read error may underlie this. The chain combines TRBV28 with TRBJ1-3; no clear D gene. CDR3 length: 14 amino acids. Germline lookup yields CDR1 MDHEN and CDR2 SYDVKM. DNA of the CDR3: TGTGCCAGCCAGCCAGAGCTCTCTGGAAGCACCATATATTTT. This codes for CASQPELSGSTIYF.

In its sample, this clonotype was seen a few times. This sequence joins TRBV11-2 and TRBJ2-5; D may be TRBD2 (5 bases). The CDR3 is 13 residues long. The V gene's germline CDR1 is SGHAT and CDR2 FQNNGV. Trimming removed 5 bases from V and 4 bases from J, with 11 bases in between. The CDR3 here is CASSVGVGETQYF. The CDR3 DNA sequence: TGTGCCAGCAGCGTCGGGGTAGGAGAGACCCAGTACTTC.

The DNA for the CDR3 is TGTGCCAGTGGGAGACAGTCCCCTCAGCCCCAGCATTTT. Amino acid sequence: CASGRQSPQPQHF. This chain links TRBV19 with TRBJ1-5; TRBD1 is a possible D gene (5 bases). From germline, CDR1 is LNHDA and CDR2 SQIVND (reference sequence). The germline V and J ends were trimmed by 8 bases and 6 bases, with 14 bases remaining between them. The CDR3 is made up of 13 amino acids.

CDR3: CASSFALGRETQYF. CDR3 DNA sequence: TGTGCCAGCAGTTTCGCCCTTGGGCGCGAGACCCAGTACTTC. The chain employs TRBV28 and TRBJ2-5; D call uncertain. Germline CDR1 and CDR2: MDHEN and SYDVKM. CDR3 length: 14 amino acids. V gave up 3 bases and J gave up 5 bases, with 13 bases separating them.